The 18 T cell receptor beta chains presented below share a single source sample, sequenced in a study of T-cell reconstitution after alpha-beta-depleted transplantation in children. The TCRbeta library was prepared with unique molecular identifiers. TCRdb re-analysed the PCR reads in MiXCR, keeping a single row per CDR3 protein. The repertoire holds about 300,000 distinct CDR3 sequences, with roughly a tenth as singletons. The sample in question was PBMCs, obtained before TCRalphabeta/CD19-depleted stem cell transplant. The receptors shown here come from a boy under two years old with acute myeloid leukemia, due to receive a stem cell transplant.

This clonotype has ten or more counts. The chain has TRBV20-1 and TRBJ2-3; 9 nucleotides line up with TRBD2. This CDR3 has 15 amino acids. V shed 3 bases, J shed 4 bases, and the junction held 8 bases outside the gene matches. Germline V gene data show CDR1 as DFQATT and CDR2 as SNEGSKA (reference sequence). For the CDR3, the DNA is TGCAGTGCTAGTCAGCCTAGCGGGACGGCAGATACGCAGTATTTT. Amino acid sequence: CSASQPSGTADTQYF.

A few counts support this clonotype. This chain uses TRBV9 with TRBJ2-3; 8 bases are a match to TRBD2. Germline CDR1 SGDLS, CDR2 YYNGEE. The length of the CDR3 is 19 residues. The trim removed 3 bases at V and 0 bases at J, leaving 15 bases unmatched. CDR3 protein: CASSESRLAGTLSTDTQYF. The CDR3 nucleotides read TGTGCCAGCAGCGAGTCTAGGCTAGCGGGTACCCTGAGCACAGATACGCAGTATTTT. The whole variable domain, remainder taken from reference TRBV9 and TRBJ2-3, is DSGVTQTPKHLITATGQRVTLRCSPRSGDLSVYWYQQSLDQGLQFLIQYYNGEERAKGNILERFSAQQFPDLHSELNLSSLELGDSALYFCASSESRLAGTLSTDTQYFGPGTRLTVL.

This clonotype has just a few counts. The rearrangement joins TRBV29-1 to TRBJ2-7; D is ambiguous. Trimming pared 6 bases from V and 0 bases from J, leaving 15 bases between. This CDR3 region has 14 residues. In germline, CDR1 is SQVTM, CDR2 ANQGSEA. Written as DNA, the CDR3 is TGCAGCGTGAGGCCGGCGCGCGGCTCCTACGAGCAGTACTTC. Amino acids: CSVRPARGSYEQYF.

This chain links TRBV6-1 with TRBJ2-3; D may be TRBD2 (7 bases). V lost 1 base and J lost 5, with 16 bases in between. CDR1 is MNHNS, CDR2 SASEGT, per germline. CDR3 length equals 16 residues. The CDR3, as DNA: TGTGCCAGCAGTGAAGTACTCGGCGGGGGCGGAGATACGCAGTATTTT. The encoded protein is CASSEVLGGGGDTQYF.

A few counts support this clonotype. The V and J genes are TRBV3-1 and TRBJ2-2; D remains ambiguous. The germline V gene has CDR1 LGHDT and CDR2 YNNKEL (reference sequence). V lost 6 bases, J lost 4 bases, and 9 bases lay in between. The CDR3 extends over 13 amino acids. Written as DNA, the CDR3 is TGTGCCAGCAGACTTCGGACCACCGGGGAGCTGTTTTTT. It translates to CASRLRTTGELFF.

This clonotype was detected ten times or more. The chain links TRBV20-1 to TRBJ2-1, with no clear D. This CDR3 is built from 15 residues. Trimming stripped 0 bases from V and 4 bases from J, with 13 bases between. Germline V lookup: CDR1 DFQATT, CDR2 SNEGSKA (reference sequence). The CDR3: CSARDPALGYNEQFF. The CDR3 bases are TGCAGTGCTAGAGATCCAGCGTTAGGGTACAATGAGCAGTTCTTC.

In its sample, this clonotype was seen many times. V is TRBV6-5 and J is TRBJ2-3; no clear D. Between the trimmed V and J ends, which lost 7 bases and 5 bases, there was a span of 7 bases. The CDR3 has 11 amino acids. The germline V gene has CDR1 MNHEY and CDR2 SVGAGI. CDR3 nucleotides: TGTGCCAGCAAACAGAGAGATACGCAGTATTTT. Its protein is CASKQRDTQYF.

This clonotype was seen ten or more times. The chain couples TRBV7-2 to TRBJ1-1, with 9 bases identical to TRBD1. The CDR3 runs to 13 residues. CDR1 and CDR2 (germline): SGHTA, FQGNSA. V dropped 6 bases and J dropped 4; count of bases not matched to a gene: 3. The CDR3 nucleotides read TGTGCCAGCAGGGTACAGGGGGCCACTGAAGCTTTCTTT. This encodes CASRVQGATEAFF.

This clonotype was observed at least ten times. This chain links TRBV4-3 with TRBJ2-2; 9 positions match TRBD1. V was pared by 0 bases and J by 6 bases, with 11 bases of the junction left unmatched. This CDR3 contains 18 residues. Germline V gives CDR1 LGHNA, CDR2 YSLEER. In nucleotides, the CDR3 is TGCGCCAGCAGCCAAGATCCAACAGGGGGCCAAGGATCCGGGGAGCTGTTTTTT. Protein: CASSQDPTGGQGSGELFF.

The sample holds many counts of this clonotype. This chain links TRBV7-2 with TRBJ2-3; either TRBD1 or TRBD2 may supply D (5 bases each). Germline V gene lookup returns CDR1 SGHTA and CDR2 FQGNSA. The CDR3 is 14 amino acids. Deletions cut 1 base from V and 4 bases from J, with 9 bases between. The CDR3, as DNA: TGTGCCAGCAGCTTAGGGGGGTGGTCAGATACGCAGTATTTT. This codes for CASSLGGWSDTQYF.

The sample holds a few counts of this clonotype. The rearrangement joins TRBV19 to TRBJ2-1, with TRBD1 identical over 8 bases. V shed 10 bases, J shed 1 base, and the junction held 3 bases outside the gene matches. Germline V lookup: CDR1 LNHDA, CDR2 SQIVND (reference sequence). The CDR3 is made up of 13 amino acids. In DNA, the CDR3 is TGTGCCACAGGGACAGGTTCCTACAATGAGCAGTTCTTC. This gives the protein CATGTGSYNEQFF.

V and J are TRBV30 and TRBJ2-3; D may be TRBD1 or TRBD2 (5 bases each). V was clipped by 0 bases and J by 3 bases, with 13 bases between them. The CDR3 loop spans 15 amino acids. CDR1 is GTSNPN and CDR2 is SVGIG in the germline V gene (reference sequence). CDR3 sequence: CAWSVQEDGTDTQYF. The CDR3 DNA follows: TGTGCCTGGAGTGTACAGGAGGACGGGACAGATACGCAGTATTTT.

This clonotype has a single count. This chain joins TRBV12-3 or TRBV12-4 and TRBJ2-7; the match to TRBD1 covers 7 bases. This CDR3 contains 14 residues. V lost 8 bases to trimming and J lost 3 bases; unmatched junction nucleotides: 10. The CDR3 is CASSCLRTGYEQYF. The CDR3 DNA reads TGTGCCAGCTCCTGCCTCAGGACAGGCTACGAGCAGTACTTC.

This clonotype was detected a few times. The chain couples TRBV6-5 to TRBJ2-7; 10 bases are shared with TRBD1. V dropped 0 bases and J dropped 3; count of bases not matched to a gene: 8. The V gene's germline CDR1 is MNHEY and CDR2 SVGAGI. The CDR3 spans 17 residues. As DNA, the CDR3 is TGTGCCAGCAGTTACTCGTTTCCCGGGACAGGGGACTACGAGCAGTACTTC. As protein: CASSYSFPGTGDYEQYF.

This clonotype was seen many times. The chain joins TRBV12-3 or TRBV12-4 to TRBJ2-2, with 7 bases identical to TRBD1. The CDR3 is 14 residues long. The junction had 4 bases not matched to a gene; V was cut back by 5 bases and J by 4 bases. The CDR3 loop is CASSPYRGTGELFF. DNA of the CDR3: TGTGCCAGCAGTCCATACAGGGGCACCGGGGAGCTGTTTTTT.

This clonotype was seen at least ten times. The chain uses TRBV12-3 or TRBV12-4 and TRBJ2-5; TRBD1 matches 7 bases. This CDR3 spans 13 amino acids. Unmatched junction bases numbered 4, after V lost 5 bases and J lost 4 bases. In DNA form, the CDR3 reads TGTGCCAGCAGTCTCCCAGGGGGAGAGACCCAGTACTTC. Protein product: CASSLPGGETQYF.

The chain uses TRBV18 and TRBJ2-7; 7 bases map to TRBD2. The junction had 4 bases not matched to a gene; V was cut back by 2 bases and J by 0 bases. The CDR3 runs to 15 residues. The germline V gene has CDR1 KGHSH and CDR2 LQKENI. CDR3 sequence reads: CASSPYPGGSYEQYF. CDR3 sequence (DNA): TGTGCCAGCTCACCATATCCGGGGGGCTCCTACGAGCAGTACTTC.

Of note for this clonotype: This could be a read error, since a much larger clone is one nucleotide away. This chain connects TRBV10-3 to TRBJ2-3; D ambiguous. The CDR3 loop spans 13 amino acids. With 4 bases removed from V and 3 bases from J, the gap between germline ends came to 8 bases. Germline loops: CDR1 ENHRY, CDR2 SYGVKD. The CDR3 is CAISVSATDTQYF. CDR3 sequence (DNA): TGTGCCATCAGTGTCAGTGCTACAGATACGCAGTATTTT.